Below are 28 T cell receptor beta chains sequenced from a single sample in a study of a mutant IDH1 vaccine in newly diagnosed glioma (dated by TCRdb to the early 2020s). The time point label here, explained by the study, means: week 35, safety follow-up. Each vaccine dose, consisting of 300 ug of a 20-mer mutant IDH1 peptide in Montanide, was administered subcutaneously with topical imiquimod. The method was the immunoSEQ multiplex PCR assay. Drawn from immuneACCESS, this table holds only the in-frame rearrangements with V and J called that TCRdb kept. Clones are partly lost; checked studies trace under half to an unresolved V gene and leave the rest unexplained. The sample profile shows over 55,000 clones; more than 80% of them were found once. Roughly 5.7% of the sample is held by the ten biggest clonotypes. For these receptors, no antigen is known. The sample here was PBMCs, taken from a glioma patient whose treatment included an IDH1 peptide vaccine. All receptors come from a man aged 40-49 years with glioma.

In this sample, this clone turned up many times. This chain links TRBV6-5 with TRBJ1-1; no clear D. V was clipped by 4 bases and J by 4 bases, with 10 bases between them. This CDR3 is built from 13 residues. Germline V gene lookup returns CDR1 MNHEY and CDR2 SVGAGI. CDR3 amino acids: CASSSLVGTEAFF. The CDR3 DNA reads TGTGCCAGCAGTTCCCTCGTTGGCACTGAAGCTTTCTTT.

This clone came up a few times. The chain has TRBV30 and TRBJ1-1; tentatively, D is TRBD1 (5 bases). Germline CDR1 reads GTSNPN; CDR2 reads SVGIG (reference sequence). V lost 3 bases, J lost 2 bases, and 10 bases lay in between. The CDR3 is 13 residues long. The DNA for the CDR3 is TGTGCCTGGAGGGGGGATGCTAACACTGAAGCTTTCTTT. It yields the protein CAWRGDANTEAFF.

In this sample, this clone turned up once. The chain combines TRBV9 with TRBJ2-7; 13 bases fit TRBD2. This CDR3 comprises 17 residues. Trimming at V came to 0 bases and at J to 4 bases, leaving 7 bases not matched to a gene. The germline CDR1 and CDR2 sequences are SGDLS and YYNGEE. The CDR3 nucleotides are TGTGCCAGCAGCGTAGACGGACTAGCGGGAGTTATGTACGAGCAGTACTTC. Residues: CASSVDGLAGVMYEQYF.

This clone has just one count. The chain couples TRBV6-5 to TRBJ1-5, with D perhaps matching TRBD1 (5 bases). The germline gives CDR1 MNHEY, CDR2 SVGAGI. The CDR3 has 15 residues. The ends were cut back, 7 bases at V and 1 base at J, with 14 bases in the middle. Here the CDR3 DNA reads TGTGCCAGCAACTACGGGGGATGGAGCAATCAGCCCCAGCATTTT. It codes for CASNYGGWSNQPQHF.

V gene TRBV13 combines with J gene TRBJ1-5; 9 bases are shared with TRBD1. From germline, CDR1 is PRHDT and CDR2 FYEKMQ (reference sequence). This CDR3 has 16 amino acids. V was clipped by 6 bases and J by 5 bases; unmatched bases: 11. CDR3 residues: CASRGTGRFGDQPQHF. For the CDR3, the DNA is TGTGCCAGCAGGGGGACAGGGAGGTTTGGGGATCAGCCCCAGCATTTT.

This chain joins TRBV11-2 and TRBJ2-7; possible D gene TRBD1, 5 bases. The germline CDR1 and CDR2 sequences are SGHAT and FQNNGV. CDR3 length equals 16 residues. Trimming removed 5 bases at V and 0 bases at J, with 17 bases between. For the CDR3, the DNA is TGTGCCAGCAGCCGTTGGGGCAGCCGACACTCCTACGAGCAGTACTTC. Amino acid sequence: CASSRWGSRHSYEQYF. Together with reference TRBV11-2 and TRBJ2-7, the CDR3 gives the full variable domain: EAGVAQSPRYKIIEKRQSVAFWCNPISGHATLYWYQQILGQGPKLLIQFQNNGVVDDSQLPKDRFSAERLKGVDSTLKIQPAKLEDSAVYLCASSRWGSRHSYEQYFGPGTRLTVT.

V and J are TRBV9 and TRBJ2-7, with D perhaps given as TRBD1 or TRBD2 (5 bases each). The V end was cut by 4 bases, the J end by 2 bases, with 10 bases between. The CDR3 runs 13 residues. The germline V gene has CDR1 SGDLS and CDR2 YYNGEE. CDR3 nucleotides: TGTGCCAGCAGCCGGGACCCTGCCTACGAGCAGTACTTC. Residues: CASSRDPAYEQYF.

J is TRBJ1-2 and V is TRBV7-6, with 10 bases identical to TRBD1. V dropped 5 bases and J dropped 7; count of bases not matched to a gene: 10. Per germline, CDR1 SGHVS and CDR2 FNYEAQ. The CDR3 is 15 amino acids. The chain's CDR3 is CASSPSGTGVVGYTF. CDR3 nucleotides: TGTGCCAGCAGCCCATCCGGGACAGGGGTGGTTGGCTACACCTTC.

The chain has TRBV4-3 and TRBJ2-7, with D unclear. CDR1 and CDR2 from the germline V gene are LGHNA and YSLEER. Trimming stripped 3 bases from V and 6 bases from J, with 12 bases between. CDR3 length: 13 residues. The CDR3 DNA is TGCGCCAGCAGCCAGCTCATAGCCTTCGAGCAGTACTTC. Its protein product is CASSQLIAFEQYF.

The chain joins TRBV5-6 to TRBJ2-1; a possible D gene is TRBD2 (5 bases). V was cut by 0 bases and J by 10 bases, with 8 bases left in between. Germline V lookup: CDR1 SGHDT, CDR2 YYEEEE. The length of the CDR3 is 12 residues. CDR3 nucleotide sequence: TGTGCCAGCAGCTTGGCCCCGGGAGAGCAGTTCTTC. It encodes CASSLAPGEQFF.

V gene TRBV4-1 combines with J gene TRBJ2-1; 12 bases are shared with TRBD2. This CDR3 is 16 amino acids long. J gave up 4 bases and V 0 bases, and 1 base lay outside the gene matches. The germline CDR1 and CDR2 sequences are MGHRA and YSYEKL. As DNA, the CDR3 is TGCGCCAGCAGCCAAGAAACTAGCGGGAGGTACAATGAGCAGTTCTTC. Protein: CASSQETSGRYNEQFF.

The rearrangement links TRBV10-2 to TRBJ2-2, with 10 bases fitting TRBD1. CDR1 and CDR2 (germline): WSHSY, SAAADI. The V and J ends lost 7 bases and 3 bases, in that order; junction bases with no gene match: 5. CDR3 length equals 15 residues. CDR3 coding DNA: TGCGCCAGCATGACGGGACAGGGGTACACCGGGGAGCTGTTTTTT. Encoded protein: CASMTGQGYTGELFF.

The rearrangement joins TRBV7-6 to TRBJ2-7; a weak D match, TRBD2 (7 bases). The V end was cut by 5 bases, the J end by 4 bases, with 15 bases between. The CDR3 consists of 14 residues. Germline CDR1 SGHVS, CDR2 FNYEAQ. The CDR3 DNA reads as TGTGCCAGCAGCCGCGACGGGGGGCCATACGAGCAGTACTTC. It encodes CASSRDGGPYEQYF.

This clone appeared once. This chain connects TRBV4-2 to TRBJ2-3; 8 nucleotides line up with TRBD2. V lost 0 bases, J lost 0 bases, and 5 bases stayed unmatched. This CDR3 has 17 amino acids. Per germline, CDR1 LGHNA and CDR2 YNFKEQ. The CDR3 DNA reads TGTGCCAGCAGCCAAGAAGTGGGCGGGGGGAGCACAGATACGCAGTATTTT. It encodes CASSQEVGGGSTDTQYF.

The J gene is TRBJ2-1, the V gene TRBV4-1, with D perhaps matching TRBD2 (6 bases). CDR1 MGHRA and CDR2 YSYEKL come from the germline V gene. Deletions cut 5 bases from V and 7 bases from J, with 21 bases between. This CDR3 has 16 amino acids. The CDR3 nucleotides are TGCGCCAGCAGCTTTACAGCTAGCGTCCTAGGTAATGAGCAGTTCTTC. It yields the protein CASSFTASVLGNEQFF.

This clone was found once. The V gene is TRBV28, the J gene TRBJ2-7; tentatively, D is TRBD2 (6 bases). The CDR3 covers 16 residues. The V end lost 5 bases, the J end lost 3 bases, and 20 bases lay between the germline ends. Germline V lookup: CDR1 MDHEN, CDR2 SYDVKM. The CDR3 loop is CASSPALGGTGYEQYF. In nucleotides, the CDR3 is TGTGCCAGCAGTCCGGCATTGGGGGGAACGGGCTACGAGCAGTACTTC.

In this sample, this clone turned up a few times. The chain combines TRBV6-6 with TRBJ1-5; 9 nucleotides line up with TRBD1. There are 14 residues in the CDR3. Germline CDR1 is MNHNY and CDR2 is SVGAGI (reference sequence). V shed 6 bases and J 5 bases; nucleotides not matched to a gene: 5. The CDR3 sequence is CASSRGQGHQPQHF. The CDR3 DNA follows: TGTGCCAGCAGCAGGGGACAGGGACATCAGCCCCAGCATTTT.

V and J are TRBV15 and TRBJ2-7, with D possibly TRBD1 on 6 matching bases. Trimming pared 3 bases from V and 0 bases from J, leaving 12 bases between. Per germline, CDR1 LNHNV and CDR2 YYDKDF (reference sequence). The CDR3 loop spans 15 amino acids. The CDR3 loop reads CATSRGRTVSYEQYF. In DNA, the CDR3 is TGTGCCACCAGCAGGGGGCGGACAGTCTCCTACGAGCAGTACTTC.

The J gene is TRBJ1-2, the V gene TRBV7-6, with D possibly TRBD1 on 6 matching bases. Trimming took 5 bases from V and 4 from J, leaving 17 bases between them. The CDR3 sequence is 15 residues long. Looked up from germline, CDR1 is SGHVS and CDR2 is FNYEAQ. The CDR3: CASSPLGQTSYGYTF. In DNA form, the CDR3 reads TGTGCCAGCAGCCCTCTTGGACAGACGAGCTATGGCTACACCTTC.

The V and J genes are TRBV10-3 and TRBJ2-7; D possibly corresponds to TRBD1 (6 bases). V lost 3 bases, J lost 4 bases, and 16 bases lay in between. CDR3 length: 15 residues. Germline lookup yields CDR1 ENHRY and CDR2 SYGVKD. The CDR3 DNA is TGTGCCATCAGTGACTGGACAGAGGGAGTATACGAGCAGTACTTC. As protein: CAISDWTEGVYEQYF.

The rearrangement joins TRBV2 to TRBJ1-5, with a weak D call TRBD1 (5 bases). Trimming removed 3 bases from V and 7 bases from J, with 13 bases in between. CDR3 length: 14 residues. Germline loops: CDR1 SNHLY, CDR2 FYNNEI. The CDR3 bases are TGTGCCAGCAGTGAGCGTCAGGGCGGGCAGCCCCAGCATTTT. Its protein product is CASSERQGGQPQHF.

This chain joins TRBV10-3 and TRBJ1-2; unclear D gene. Per germline, CDR1 ENHRY and CDR2 SYGVKD. Trimming pared 4 bases from V and 2 bases from J, leaving 14 bases between. The CDR3 runs 15 residues. The DNA of the CDR3 is TGTGCCATCAGTGGGGCCCAAGGAAGCAACTATGGCTACACCTTC. Translated: CAISGAQGSNYGYTF.

The rearrangement links TRBV7-8 to TRBJ1-2, with unresolved D. The CDR3 is 14 amino acids. Germline values: CDR1 SGHVS, CDR2 FQNEAQ. Trimming took 1 base from V and 2 from J, leaving 8 bases between them. CDR3 loop: CASSLGHTNYGYTF. CDR3 nucleotides: TGTGCCAGCAGCTTAGGCCACACGAACTATGGCTACACCTTC.

J is TRBJ2-7 and V is TRBV7-2; no clear D. The CDR3 covers 12 residues. Germline V gene sequence: CDR1 SGHTA, CDR2 FQGNSA. Deletions cut 0 bases from V and 9 bases from J, with 9 bases between. The CDR3 sequence: CASSLASRGQYF. CDR3 in DNA: TGTGCCAGCAGCTTAGCGAGTCGAGGGCAGTACTTC. Looking up the rest from reference TRBV7-2 and TRBJ2-7 gives the full variable domain: GAGVSQSPSNKVTEKGKDVELRCDPISGHTALYWYRQSLGQGLEFLIYFQGNSAPDKSGLPSDRFSAERTGGSVSTLTIQRTQQEDSAVYLCASSLASRGQYFGPGTRLTVT.

The chain carries TRBV5-1 and TRBJ1-2; TRBD1 might be the D (6 bases). The V gene's germline CDR1 is SGHRS and CDR2 YFSETQ. With 4 bases removed from V and 6 bases from J, the gap between germline ends came to 13 bases. CDR3 length equals 13 residues. In DNA form, the CDR3 reads TGCGCCAGCAGCCCACAGGGCTTACATGGCTACACCTTC. It specifies CASSPQGLHGYTF.

V and J are TRBV19 and TRBJ1-5; 8 nucleotides align to TRBD1. The germline CDR1 and CDR2 sequences are LNHDA and SQIVND (reference sequence). The ends lost 9 bases at V and 2 bases at J; junction bases unmatched: 6. The CDR3 runs 14 residues. The CDR3 DNA reads TGTGCCAGCCAGACAGGGGTAGGCAATCAGCCCCAGCATTTT. Amino acid sequence: CASQTGVGNQPQHF. Based on the CDR3 plus reference TRBV19 and TRBJ1-5, the full variable domain is DGGITQSPKYLFRKEGQNVTLSCEQNLNHDAMYWYRQDPGQGLRLIYYSQIVNDFQKGDIAEGYSVSREKKESFPLTVTSAQKNPTAFYLCASQTGVGNQPQHFGDGTRLSIL.

The rearrangement uses TRBV28 and TRBJ2-5; a weak D match, TRBD2 (6 bases). CDR3 length equals 13 residues. Trimming took off 6 bases at V and 5 bases at J, with 13 bases between the two ends. Germline V gene data show CDR1 as MDHEN and CDR2 as SYDVKM. CDR3: CASSRGGGETQYF. CDR3 sequence (DNA): TGTGCCAGCAGCCGGGGCGGAGGGGAGACCCAGTACTTC.

V is TRBV30 and J is TRBJ1-2; D perhaps matches TRBD1 (5 bases). In germline, CDR1 is GTSNPN, CDR2 SVGIG (reference sequence). V gave up 5 bases and J gave up 4 bases, with 14 bases separating them. This CDR3 has 13 residues. CDR3 DNA sequence: TGTGCCTGGTTCGGGGGGGATAGCTATGGCTACACCTTC. It is translated as CAWFGGDSYGYTF.